The clone carrying this T cell receptor (beta chain) came up a few times. These data come from a study of blood T cell repertoires in COVID-19. Overall study: PBMCs, B-cell-depleted T cells, or T cells were the source of the cDNA or gDNA that made up the material.

This table comes from immunoSEQ multiplex PCR, and its TCRdb copy is limited to in-frame clones, with some not included. The sample contains over 200,000 clones, 87% of which appear only once. Categorization into cohorts depended on clinical history that participants reported. The germline V gene has CDR1 SGHAT and CDR2 FQNNGV. The CDR3 length is 12 residues. The V and J ends lost 5 bases and 10 bases, in that order; junction bases with no gene match: 4. The source is a man aged 18 to 30 with acute COVID-19. Sample: PBMCs or T cells enriched from blood (not recorded which). J is TRBJ2-1 and V is TRBV11-2; 8 nucleotides agree with TRBD2. The chain's CDR3 is CASSPIAGEQFF. As DNA, the CDR3 is TGTGCCAGCAGCCCTATAGCGGGAGAGCAGTTCTTC.